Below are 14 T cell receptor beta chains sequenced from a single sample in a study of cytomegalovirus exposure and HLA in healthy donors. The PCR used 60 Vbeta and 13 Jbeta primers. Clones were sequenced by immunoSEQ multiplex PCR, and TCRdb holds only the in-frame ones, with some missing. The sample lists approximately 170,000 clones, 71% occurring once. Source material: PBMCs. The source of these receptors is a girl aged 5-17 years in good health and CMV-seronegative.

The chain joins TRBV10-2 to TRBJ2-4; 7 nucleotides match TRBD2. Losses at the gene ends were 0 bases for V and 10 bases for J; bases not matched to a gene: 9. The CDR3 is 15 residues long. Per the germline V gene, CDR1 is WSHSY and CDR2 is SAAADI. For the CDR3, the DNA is TGCGCCAGCAGTGAGTCTCTGGGACTACCCTTAATTCAGTACTTC. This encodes CASSESLGLPLIQYF.

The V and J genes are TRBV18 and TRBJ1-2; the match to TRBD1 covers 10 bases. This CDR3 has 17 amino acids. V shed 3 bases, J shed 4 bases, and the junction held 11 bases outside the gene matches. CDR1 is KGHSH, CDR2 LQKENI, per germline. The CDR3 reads CASSPGDRGPSLYGYTF. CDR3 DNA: TGTGCCAGCTCACCGGGGGACAGGGGCCCTTCCCTCTATGGCTACACCTTC. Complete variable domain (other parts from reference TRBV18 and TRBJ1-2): NAGVMQNPRHLVRRRGQEARLRCSPMKGHSHVYWYRQLPEEGLKFMVYLQKENIIDESGMPKERFSAEFPKEGPSILRIQQVVRGDSAAYFCASSPGDRGPSLYGYTFGSGTRLTVV.

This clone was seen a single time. The CDR3 DNA is TGTGCCAGCAGTTACGGCAGGGGGGTTGAAAAACTGTTTTTT. Translation gives CASSYGRGVEKLFF. The chain is built from TRBV6-5 and TRBJ1-4; TRBD1 matches at 7 bases. V lost 2 bases and J lost 7; bases outside the gene matches: 4. This CDR3 region has 14 residues. The V gene's germline CDR1 is MNHEY and CDR2 SVGAGI.

This chain's CDR3 is CAWSVGGIGEQYF. In DNA, the CDR3 is TGTGCCTGGAGTGTAGGGGGAATAGGCGAGCAGTACTTC. The chain uses TRBV30 and TRBJ2-7, with a weak D call TRBD1 (6 bases). Trimming left V 0 bases short and J 6 bases short, with 12 bases between. This CDR3 region has 13 residues. Germline V CDR1 and CDR2: GTSNPN, SVGIG (reference sequence).

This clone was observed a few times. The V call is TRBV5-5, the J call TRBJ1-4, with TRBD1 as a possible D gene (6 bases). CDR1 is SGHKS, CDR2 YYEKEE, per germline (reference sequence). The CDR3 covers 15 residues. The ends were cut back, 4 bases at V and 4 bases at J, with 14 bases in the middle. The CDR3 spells CASSRQGLYNEKLFF. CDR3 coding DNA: TGTGCCAGCAGCCGTCAGGGGTTGTATAATGAAAAACTGTTTTTT.

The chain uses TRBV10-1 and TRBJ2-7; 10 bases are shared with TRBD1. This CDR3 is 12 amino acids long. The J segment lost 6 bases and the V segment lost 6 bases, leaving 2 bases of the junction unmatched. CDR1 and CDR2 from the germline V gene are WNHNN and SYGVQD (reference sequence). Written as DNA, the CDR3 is TGCGCCAGCAGCAGGACAGGGGGCGAGCAGTACTTC. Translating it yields CASSRTGGEQYF.

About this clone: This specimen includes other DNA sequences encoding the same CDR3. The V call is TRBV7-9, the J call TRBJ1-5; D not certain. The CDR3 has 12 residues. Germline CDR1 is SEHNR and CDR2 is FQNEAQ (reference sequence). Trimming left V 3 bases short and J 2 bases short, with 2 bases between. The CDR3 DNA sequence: TGTGCCAGCAGCTTCGGCAATCAGCCCCAGCATTTT. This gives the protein CASSFGNQPQHF. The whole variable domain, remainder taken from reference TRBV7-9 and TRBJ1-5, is DTGVSQNPRHKITKRGQNVTFRCDPISEHNRLYWYRQTLGQGPEFLTYFQNEAQLEKSRLLSDRFSAERPKGSFSTLEIQRTEQGDSAMYLCASSFGNQPQHFGDGTRLSIL.

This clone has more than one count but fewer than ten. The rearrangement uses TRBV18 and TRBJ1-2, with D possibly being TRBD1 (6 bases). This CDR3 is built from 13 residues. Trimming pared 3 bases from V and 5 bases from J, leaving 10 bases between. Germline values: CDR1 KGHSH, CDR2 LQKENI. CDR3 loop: CASSPNREYGYTF. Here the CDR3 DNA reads TGTGCCAGCTCACCGAACAGGGAGTATGGCTACACCTTC.

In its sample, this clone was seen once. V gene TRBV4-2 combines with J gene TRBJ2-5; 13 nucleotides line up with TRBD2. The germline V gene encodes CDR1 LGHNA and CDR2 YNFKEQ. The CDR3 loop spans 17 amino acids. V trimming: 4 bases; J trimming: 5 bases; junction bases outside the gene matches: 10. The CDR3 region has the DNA TGTGCCAGCAGCCTTGGGACTAGCGGGGCCCAGGGGGAGACCCAGTACTTC. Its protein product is CASSLGTSGAQGETQYF.

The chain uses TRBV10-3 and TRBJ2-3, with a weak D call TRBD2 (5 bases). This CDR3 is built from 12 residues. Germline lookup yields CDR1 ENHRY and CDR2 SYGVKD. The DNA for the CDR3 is TGTGCGATCGGGCTAGCCAGTTTCGCGCAGTATTTT. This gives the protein CAIGLASFAQYF.

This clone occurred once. The CDR3 spells CASSERGSEQYF. CDR3 DNA sequence: TGTGCCAGCAGTGAAAGGGGGTCCGAGCAGTACTTC. J is TRBJ2-7 and V is TRBV2, with D perhaps TRBD1 (6 bases). Trimming shortened V by 2 bases and J by 6 bases, and 8 bases separated the two germline ends. Germline V gene lookup returns CDR1 SNHLY and CDR2 FYNNEI. This CDR3 has 12 amino acids.

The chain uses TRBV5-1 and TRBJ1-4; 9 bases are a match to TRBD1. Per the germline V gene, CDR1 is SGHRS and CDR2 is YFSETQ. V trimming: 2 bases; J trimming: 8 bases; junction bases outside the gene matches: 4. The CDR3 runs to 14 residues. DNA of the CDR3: TGCGCCAGCAGCTTTGGGACAGGGCAAGAAAAACTGTTTTTT. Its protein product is CASSFGTGQEKLFF.

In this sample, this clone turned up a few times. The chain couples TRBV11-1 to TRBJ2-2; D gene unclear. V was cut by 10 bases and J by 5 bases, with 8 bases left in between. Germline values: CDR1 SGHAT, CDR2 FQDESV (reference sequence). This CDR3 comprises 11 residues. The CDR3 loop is CATHGTGELFF. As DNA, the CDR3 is TGTGCCACCCACGGGACCGGGGAGCTGTTTTTT.

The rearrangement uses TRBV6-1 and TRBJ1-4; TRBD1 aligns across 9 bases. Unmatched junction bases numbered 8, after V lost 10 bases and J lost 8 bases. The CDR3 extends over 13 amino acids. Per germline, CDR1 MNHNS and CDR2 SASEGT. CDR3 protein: CATRGTGNEKLFF. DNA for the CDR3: TGTGCCACCCGCGGGACAGGGAACGAAAAACTGTTTTTT.